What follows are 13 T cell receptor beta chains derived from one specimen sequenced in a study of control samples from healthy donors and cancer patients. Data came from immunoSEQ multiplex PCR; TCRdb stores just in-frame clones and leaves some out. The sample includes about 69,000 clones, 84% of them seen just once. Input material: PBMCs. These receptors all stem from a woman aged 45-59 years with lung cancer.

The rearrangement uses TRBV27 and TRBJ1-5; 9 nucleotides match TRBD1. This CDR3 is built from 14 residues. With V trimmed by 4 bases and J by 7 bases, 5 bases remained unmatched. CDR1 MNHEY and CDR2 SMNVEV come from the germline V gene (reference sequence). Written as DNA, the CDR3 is TGTGCCAGCAGTTCCGGGACAGGGAACCAGCCCCAGCATTTT. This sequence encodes CASSSGTGNQPQHF.

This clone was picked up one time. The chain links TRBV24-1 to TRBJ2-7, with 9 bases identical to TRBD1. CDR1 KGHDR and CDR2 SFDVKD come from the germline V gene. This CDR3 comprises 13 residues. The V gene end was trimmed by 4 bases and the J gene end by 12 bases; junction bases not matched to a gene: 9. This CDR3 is CATSDLTGGRRYF. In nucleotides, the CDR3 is TGTGCCACCAGTGACTTGACAGGGGGACGGAGGTACTTC.

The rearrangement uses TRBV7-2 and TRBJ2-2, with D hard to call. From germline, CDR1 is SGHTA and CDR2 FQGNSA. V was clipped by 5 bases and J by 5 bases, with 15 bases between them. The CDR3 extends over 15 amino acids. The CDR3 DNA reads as TGTGCCAGCAGCCTACTAACCGGTGTGACCGGGGAGCTGTTTTTT. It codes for CASSLLTGVTGELFF.

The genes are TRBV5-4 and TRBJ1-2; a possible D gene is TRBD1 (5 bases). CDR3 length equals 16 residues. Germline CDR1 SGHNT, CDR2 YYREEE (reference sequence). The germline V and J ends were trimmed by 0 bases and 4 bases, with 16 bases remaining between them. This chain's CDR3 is CASSLGDGRSSYGYTF. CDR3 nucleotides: TGTGCCAGCAGCTTGGGGGACGGTCGTTCCTCCTATGGCTACACCTTC.

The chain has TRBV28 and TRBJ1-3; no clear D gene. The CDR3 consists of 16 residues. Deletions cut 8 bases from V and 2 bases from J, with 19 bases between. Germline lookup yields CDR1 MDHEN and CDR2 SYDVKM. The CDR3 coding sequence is TGTGCCAGCGTCCCTCGCCGCCTCCGGGCTGGAAACACCATATATTTT. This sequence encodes CASVPRRLRAGNTIYF.

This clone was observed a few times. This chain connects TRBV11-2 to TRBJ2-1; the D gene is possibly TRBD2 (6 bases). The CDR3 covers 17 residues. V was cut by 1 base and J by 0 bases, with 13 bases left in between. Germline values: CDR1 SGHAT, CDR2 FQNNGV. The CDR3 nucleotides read TGTGCCAGCAGCTTAGTTCGGGGGATCGGCTCCTACAATGAGCAGTTCTTC. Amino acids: CASSLVRGIGSYNEQFF.

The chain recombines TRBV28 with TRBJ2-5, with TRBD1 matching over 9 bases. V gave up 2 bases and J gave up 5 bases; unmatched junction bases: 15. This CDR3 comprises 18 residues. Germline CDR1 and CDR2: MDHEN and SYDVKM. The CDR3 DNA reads TGTGCCAGCAGTTTACACATTTACTTACAGGGGGCGCGTGAGACCCAGTACTTC. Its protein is CASSLHIYLQGARETQYF.

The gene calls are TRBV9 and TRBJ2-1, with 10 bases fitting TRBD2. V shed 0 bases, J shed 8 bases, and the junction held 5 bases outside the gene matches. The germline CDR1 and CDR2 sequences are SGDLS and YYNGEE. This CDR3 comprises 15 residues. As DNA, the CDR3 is TGTGCCAGCAGCGTAGGCCTAGCGGGGGCCCATGAGCAGTTCTTC. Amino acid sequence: CASSVGLAGAHEQFF.

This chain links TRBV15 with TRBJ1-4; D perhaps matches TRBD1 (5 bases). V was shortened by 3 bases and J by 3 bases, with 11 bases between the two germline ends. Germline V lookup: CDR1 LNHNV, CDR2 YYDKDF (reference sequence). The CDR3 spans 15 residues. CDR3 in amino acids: CATSSRDGPNEKLFF. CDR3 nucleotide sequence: TGTGCCACCAGCAGCCGGGACGGACCTAATGAAAAACTGTTTTTT.

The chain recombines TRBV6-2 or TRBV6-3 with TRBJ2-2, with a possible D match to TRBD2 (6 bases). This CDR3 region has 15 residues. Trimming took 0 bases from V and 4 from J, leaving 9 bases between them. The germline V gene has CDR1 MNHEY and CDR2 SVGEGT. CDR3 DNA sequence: TGTGCCAGCAGTTACTCCGGGGGTCGCACCGGGGAGCTGTTTTTT. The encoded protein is CASSYSGGRTGELFF.

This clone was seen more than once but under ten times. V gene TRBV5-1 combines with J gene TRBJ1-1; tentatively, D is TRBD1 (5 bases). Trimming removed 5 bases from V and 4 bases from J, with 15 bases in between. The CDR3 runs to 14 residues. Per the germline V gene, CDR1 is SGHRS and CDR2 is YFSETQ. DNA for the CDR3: TGCGCCAGCAGGGCACAGGACGTGGGCACTGAAGCTTTCTTT. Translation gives CASRAQDVGTEAFF.

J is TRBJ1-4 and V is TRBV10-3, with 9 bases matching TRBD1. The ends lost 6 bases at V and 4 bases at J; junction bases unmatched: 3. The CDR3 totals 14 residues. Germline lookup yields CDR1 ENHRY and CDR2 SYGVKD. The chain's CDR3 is CAISGTGINEKLFF. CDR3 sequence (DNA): TGTGCCATCAGCGGGACAGGGATTAATGAAAAACTGTTTTTT.

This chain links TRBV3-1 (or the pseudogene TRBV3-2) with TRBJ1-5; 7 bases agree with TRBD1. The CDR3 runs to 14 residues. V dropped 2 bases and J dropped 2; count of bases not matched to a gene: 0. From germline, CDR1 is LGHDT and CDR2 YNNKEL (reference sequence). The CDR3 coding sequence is TGTGCCAGCAGCCAAAGGGGGCGCAATCAGCCCCAGCATTTT. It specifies CASSQRGRNQPQHF.